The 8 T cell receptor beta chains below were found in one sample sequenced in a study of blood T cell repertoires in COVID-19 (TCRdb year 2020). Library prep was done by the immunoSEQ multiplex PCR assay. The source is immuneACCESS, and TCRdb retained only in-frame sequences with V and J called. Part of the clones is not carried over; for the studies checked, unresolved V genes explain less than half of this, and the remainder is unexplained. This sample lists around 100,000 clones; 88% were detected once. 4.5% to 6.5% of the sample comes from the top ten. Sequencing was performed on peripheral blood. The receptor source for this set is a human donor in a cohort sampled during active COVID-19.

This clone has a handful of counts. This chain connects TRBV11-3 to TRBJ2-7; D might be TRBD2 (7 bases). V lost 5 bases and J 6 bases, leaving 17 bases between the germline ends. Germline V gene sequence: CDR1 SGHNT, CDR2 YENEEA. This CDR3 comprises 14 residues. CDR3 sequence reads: CASSRQKGGGEQYF. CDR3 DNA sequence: TGTGCCAGCAGCCGGCAGAAAGGGGGGGGCGAGCAGTACTTC. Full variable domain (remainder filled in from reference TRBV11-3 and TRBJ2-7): EAGVVQSPRYKIIEKKQPVAFWCNPISGHNTLYWYLQNLGQGPELLIRYENEEAVDDSQLPKDRFSAERLKGVDSTLKIQPAELGDSAVYLCASSRQKGGGEQYFGPGTRLTVT.

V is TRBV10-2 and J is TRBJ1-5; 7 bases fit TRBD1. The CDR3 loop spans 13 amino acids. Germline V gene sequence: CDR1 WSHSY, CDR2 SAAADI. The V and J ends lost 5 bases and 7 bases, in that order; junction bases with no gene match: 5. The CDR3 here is CASSRDSGQPQHF. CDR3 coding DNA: TGCGCCAGCAGTCGGGACAGCGGGCAGCCCCAGCATTTT.

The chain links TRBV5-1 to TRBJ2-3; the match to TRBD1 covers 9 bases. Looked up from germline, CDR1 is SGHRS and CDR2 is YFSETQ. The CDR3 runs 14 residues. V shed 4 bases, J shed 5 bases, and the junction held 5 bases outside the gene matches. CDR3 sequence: CASSPGQGRDTQYF. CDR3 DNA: TGCGCCAGCAGCCCGGGACAGGGAAGAGATACGCAGTATTTT. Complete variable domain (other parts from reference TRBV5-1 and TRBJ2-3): KAGVTQTPRYLIKTRGQQVTLSCSPISGHRSVSWYQQTPGQGLQFLFEYFSETQRNKGNFPGRFSGRQFSNSRSEMNVSTLELGDSALYLCASSPGQGRDTQYFGPGTRLTVL.

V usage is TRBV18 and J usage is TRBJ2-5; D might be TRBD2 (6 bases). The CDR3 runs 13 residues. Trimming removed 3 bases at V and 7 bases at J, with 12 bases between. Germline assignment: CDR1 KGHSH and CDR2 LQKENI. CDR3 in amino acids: CASSPQKEGTQYF. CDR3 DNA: TGTGCCAGCTCACCGCAGAAGGAGGGGACCCAGTACTTC.

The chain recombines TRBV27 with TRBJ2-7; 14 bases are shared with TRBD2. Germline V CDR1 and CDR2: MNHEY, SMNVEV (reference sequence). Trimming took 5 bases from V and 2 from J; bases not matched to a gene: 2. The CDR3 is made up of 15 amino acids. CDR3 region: CASSKGLAGAYEQYF. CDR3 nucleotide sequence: TGTGCCAGCAGTAAGGGACTAGCGGGGGCCTACGAGCAGTACTTC.

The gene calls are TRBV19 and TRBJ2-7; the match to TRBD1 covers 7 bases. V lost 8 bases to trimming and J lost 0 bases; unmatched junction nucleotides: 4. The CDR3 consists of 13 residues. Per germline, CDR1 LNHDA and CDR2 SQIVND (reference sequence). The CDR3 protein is CASLDRSSYEQYF. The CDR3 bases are TGTGCCAGTCTGGACAGGAGCTCCTACGAGCAGTACTTC.

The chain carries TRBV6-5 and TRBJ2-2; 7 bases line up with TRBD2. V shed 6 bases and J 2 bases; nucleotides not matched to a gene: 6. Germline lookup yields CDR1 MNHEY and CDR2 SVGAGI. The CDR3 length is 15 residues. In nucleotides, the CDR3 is TGTGCCAGCAGCGGGAGGCGGATCAACACCGGGGAGCTGTTTTTT. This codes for CASSGRRINTGELFF.

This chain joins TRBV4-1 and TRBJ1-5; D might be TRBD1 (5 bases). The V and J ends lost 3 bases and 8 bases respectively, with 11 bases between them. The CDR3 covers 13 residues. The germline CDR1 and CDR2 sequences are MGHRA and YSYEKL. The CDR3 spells CASSQGGLKPQHF. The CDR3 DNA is TGCGCCAGCAGCCAGGGGGGTTTGAAGCCCCAGCATTTT.